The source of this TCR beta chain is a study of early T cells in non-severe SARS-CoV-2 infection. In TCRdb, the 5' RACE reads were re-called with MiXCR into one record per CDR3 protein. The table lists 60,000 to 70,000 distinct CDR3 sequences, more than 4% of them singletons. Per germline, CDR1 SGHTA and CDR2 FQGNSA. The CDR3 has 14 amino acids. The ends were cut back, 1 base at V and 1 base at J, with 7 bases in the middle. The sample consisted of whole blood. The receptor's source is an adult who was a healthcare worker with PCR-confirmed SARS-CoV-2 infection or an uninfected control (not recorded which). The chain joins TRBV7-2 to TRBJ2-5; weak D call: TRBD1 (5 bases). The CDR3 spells CASSLGGRQETQYF. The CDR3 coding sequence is TGTGCCAGCAGCTTAGGGGGCCGCCAAGAGACCCAGTACTTC.